This TCR beta chain derives from a study of blood T cell repertoires in COVID-19. Study details: Sites across the United States, Italy and Spain contributed samples from acute and convalescent COVID-19. T cells, B-cell-depleted T cells, or PBMCs provided the cDNA or gDNA that served as material.

Details on this clone: The germline gene is not matched at one end of the junction; a read error may be the cause.

Original analysis: Scientists estimated how many nucleated cells there were by amplifying reference gene primers. Sequenced by immunoSEQ multiplex PCR; TCRdb stores in-frame clones only, minus some. V, J and clone size were drawn from that table, and D and trimming were deduced from the DNA. Of about 190,000 clones listed, over 70% are singletons. Germline loops: CDR1 SSHAT, CDR2 FNYEAQ (reference sequence). The CDR3 has 14 amino acids. The chain couples TRBV7-7 to TRBJ2-2; TRBD2 matches 7 bases. The sequenced material came from peripheral blood. The sequence was collected from a man aged 50-60 years with active or convalescent COVID-19. Written as DNA, the CDR3 is TGTGCTAGCAGCCCGACTAGCTACACCGGGGAGCTGTTTTTT. Its protein is CASSPTSYTGELFF.